This TCR beta chain was retrieved from a study of metastatic and nonmetastatic thyroid tumors. For the study at large: The comparison covered peripheral blood and tumor or nodule tissue in malignant and benign thyroid patients. Study-level results: As reported, TCR beta diversity in blood and tumor was significantly higher in malignant thyroid tumors than in benign nodules.

Trimming cost V 1 base and J 3 bases, with 13 bases left between them. This CDR3 region has 14 residues. Per germline, CDR1 DFQATT and CDR2 SNEGSKA (reference sequence). No patient had received any treatment before thyroid surgery. Original handling: Clinicopathological groups of papillary thyroid cancer showed CDR3 differences that were used to build a distant-metastasis classifier. Using MiXCR, TCRdb re-called clones from the PCR reads. TCRdb, rather than the study authors, made the V and J calls. The repertoire has 64,000 or so clones, roughly 16% of them found once; the top ten carry about 8.4%. This clone was observed many times. What it binds is unknown.

Sequenced: blood. The sequence was collected from a male donor with papillary thyroid cancer or a benign thyroid nodule (not recorded which). Some clones in this sample may be carry-over from other donors' samples. The V call is TRBV20-1, the J call TRBJ2-7; perhaps TRBD2 as D (6 bases). CDR3 in amino acids: CSARVAGMSYEQYF. In DNA, the CDR3 is TGCAGTGCTAGAGTCGCGGGGATGAGCTACGAGCAGTACTTC.